The present T cell receptor (beta chain) was sequenced within a study of blood T cell repertoires in COVID-19. About the study: The United States, Italy and Spain supplied acute and convalescent COVID-19 samples. PBMCs, B-cell-depleted T cells, or T cells provided the cDNA or gDNA that made up the material.

In the authors' methods: Amplifying reference gene primers gave estimates of nucleated cell counts. The assay was immunoSEQ multiplex PCR, and TCRdb's table has in-frame clones only and misses some. V and J calls and clone size follow that table, whereas D and trimming were derived from the DNA. The sample has 59,000 or so clones; more than 75% are singletons. The ends were cut back, 1 base at V and 7 bases at J, with 10 bases in the middle. The V gene's germline CDR1 is LGHNA and CDR2 YSLEER. The CDR3 extends over 13 amino acids. The chain carries TRBV4-3 and TRBJ1-2, with TRBD1 as a possible D gene (6 bases). This TCR derives from a human donor in a cohort sampled during active COVID-19. The sequencing input was peripheral blood. In DNA form, the CDR3 reads TGCGCCAGCAGCCAAGCTGGGGGCGGTGGCTACACCTTC. Translated: CASSQAGGGGYTF.